This T cell receptor (beta chain) stems from a study of T cell repertoires in cytomegalovirus infection. Study background: CMV infection plus the matching HLA type was flagged by public TCR beta signatures. Study results and caveats: Identification of carriers of CMV plus the relevant HLA was achieved through cumulative public TCR beta family frequency. The ex vivo response showed dominance by HLA-C-restricted CMV-specific TCR beta clonotypes.

The sample holds many counts of this clonotype. Antigen specificity is unknown. The CDR3 consists of 16 residues. Trimming removed 5 bases from V and 6 bases from J, with 22 bases in between. Germline-derived CDR1 and CDR2 are SGHTA and FQGNSA. TCRdb passed the reads through MiXCR, listing each CDR3 protein once. The profile shows tens of thousands of distinct CDR3 sequences, more than 3% of them singletons. The gene calls are TRBV7-2 and TRBJ1-2, with a weak D call TRBD1 (5 bases). The sequence was collected from a human donor in good health (CMV status not recorded). Some clones in this sample may be carry-over from other donors' samples. Input material: PBMCs. CDR3 nucleotide sequence: TGTGCCAGCAGCCCCCTGGGGGGATCCCAGAGTAATGGCTACACCTTC. It encodes CASSPLGGSQSNGYTF.